What follows are 25 T cell receptor beta chains derived from one specimen sequenced in a study of CD4 T cells in relation to SARS-CoV-2 and coronaviruses. Only in-frame clones appear in the TCRdb table, and some are missing; sequencing was by immunoSEQ multiplex PCR. Of around 25,000 clones in the sample, about 80% were seen once. CD4+ T cells from unexposed donors were obtained before the COVID-19 pandemic (2011-2018). Isolation of CD4+ T cells took place after 10 days in culture. These receptors have no identified antigens. The specimen was CD4+ T cells from PBMCs, cultured in vitro. These receptors all come from a human donor in good health.

This clone was picked up one time. This chain uses TRBV9 with TRBJ2-6, with a possible D match to TRBD2 (6 bases). This CDR3 spans 21 amino acids. Trimming pared 0 bases from V and 1 base from J, leaving 23 bases between. Germline CDR1 is SGDLS and CDR2 is YYNGEE. The CDR3 nucleotides read TGTGCCAGCAGCGTAGCTCCACAATTGTCCGGGACTCCTTCTGGGGCCAACGTCCTGACTTTC. It encodes CASSVAPQLSGTPSGANVLTF.

The chain is built from TRBV5-1 and TRBJ2-7; D is possibly TRBD2 (6 bases). The V and J ends lost 4 bases and 3 bases respectively, with 8 bases between them. The germline CDR1 and CDR2 sequences are SGHRS and YFSETQ. This CDR3 comprises 12 residues. CDR3 in amino acids: CASSRRGYEQYF. Written as DNA, the CDR3 is TGCGCCAGCAGCCGGCGGGGCTACGAGCAGTACTTC.

V is TRBV25-1 and J is TRBJ2-1, with D possibly TRBD2 on 6 matching bases. CDR3 size: 16 residues. From germline, CDR1 is MGHDK and CDR2 SYGVNS. The ends were cut back, 4 bases at V and 0 bases at J, with 13 bases in the middle. CDR3 in amino acids: CASSAAGISSYNEQFF. In DNA form, the CDR3 reads TGTGCCAGCAGTGCCGCGGGAATTAGCTCCTACAATGAGCAGTTCTTC.

The V call is TRBV24-1, the J call TRBJ2-6; 8 positions match TRBD1. The V and J ends lost 3 bases and 4 bases, in that order; junction bases with no gene match: 7. CDR1 is KGHDR, CDR2 SFDVKD, per germline. CDR3 length equals 17 residues. The CDR3 bases are TGTGCCACCAGTGATGGCCAGGGGGCGTCGGGGGCCAACGTCCTGACTTTC. Protein sequence: CATSDGQGASGANVLTF.

This clone has just one count. This sequence joins TRBV18 and TRBJ2-7, with D uncertain. V lost 3 bases and J 7 bases, leaving 13 bases between the germline ends. From germline, CDR1 is KGHSH and CDR2 LQKENI. The CDR3 sequence is 13 residues long. CDR3 residues: CASSPDALEEQYF. CDR3 bases: TGTGCCAGCTCACCGGATGCCCTTGAGGAGCAGTACTTC.

The rearrangement links TRBV7-3 to TRBJ2-1; 7 bases map to TRBD2. V lost 1 base and J lost 3; bases outside the gene matches: 6. The germline gives CDR1 SGHTA, CDR2 FQGTGA. The CDR3 totals 16 residues. The CDR3, as DNA: TGTGCCAGCAGCTTAATGGCGCGGGAGCGCTACAATGAGCAGTTCTTC. It yields the protein CASSLMARERYNEQFF.

The V gene is TRBV7-5, the J gene TRBJ2-7. TRBV7-5 is designated a pseudogene. The CDR3 loop spans 18 amino acids. CDR3 in DNA: TGTGCCAGAAGCTTAGTCCCGGGCTCCCTCTGGGGATCCTACGAGCAGTACTTC. Amino acids: CARSLVPGSLWGSYEQYF.

The chain is built from TRBV2 and TRBJ1-2; D gene uncertain. Per the germline V gene, CDR1 is SNHLY and CDR2 is FYNNEI. This CDR3 is built from 13 residues. With 4 bases removed from V and 3 bases from J, the gap between germline ends came to 9 bases. CDR3 residues: CASSVVPHYGYTF. CDR3 sequence (DNA): TGTGCCAGCAGTGTAGTTCCCCACTATGGCTACACCTTC. Drawing the rest from reference TRBV2 and TRBJ1-2, the complete variable domain is EPEVTQTPSHQVTQMGQEVILRCVPISNHLYFYWYRQILGQKVEFLVSFYNNEISEKSEIFDDQFSVERPDGSNFTLKIRSTKLEDSAMYFCASSVVPHYGYTFGSGTRLTVV.

This clone was counted a few times. This chain uses TRBV5-4 with TRBJ1-2; TRBD1 is a possible D gene (5 bases). The CDR3 consists of 17 residues. The germline V gene has CDR1 SGHNT and CDR2 YYREEE (reference sequence). V lost 4 bases, J lost 2 bases, and 21 bases lay in between. The CDR3 region has the DNA TGTGCCAGCAGCCACGTAGGGGTGGCAGGGAGGAACTATGGCTACACCTTC. This translates into CASSHVGVAGRNYGYTF.

The chain is built from TRBV18 and TRBJ2-1; 14 bases are shared with TRBD2. Germline V gives CDR1 KGHSH, CDR2 LQKENI. The CDR3 totals 16 residues. V shed 5 bases, J shed 9 bases, and the junction held 9 bases outside the gene matches. The DNA for the CDR3 is TGTGCCAGCTCATCGAGACTAGCGGGAGGGAGTAGTGAGCAGTTCTTC. This sequence encodes CASSSRLAGGSSEQFF.

This chain links TRBV6-1 with TRBJ2-2; either TRBD1 or TRBD2 may fit D (6 bases each). This CDR3 has 16 residues. Between the trimmed V and J ends, which lost 2 bases and 4 bases, there was a span of 14 bases. The germline V gene has CDR1 MNHNS and CDR2 SASEGT. The CDR3 loop is CASSELGGSGTGELFF. In nucleotides, the CDR3 is TGTGCCAGCAGTGAATTGGGGGGCTCGGGCACCGGGGAGCTGTTTTTT.

The chain has TRBV14 and TRBJ2-7, with 10 bases that match TRBD2. This CDR3 contains 17 residues. Trimming removed 4 bases from V and 4 bases from J; junction bases left unmatched: 13. CDR1 and CDR2 (germline): SGHDN, FVKESK. CDR3 nucleotides: TGTGCCAGCAGCCGCGAAGCTAGCGGGAGAGGATCGTACGAGCAGTACTTC. As protein: CASSREASGRGSYEQYF. Combining the CDR3 with reference TRBV14 and TRBJ2-7 gives the whole variable domain EAGVTQFPSHSVIEKGQTVTLRCDPISGHDNLYWYRRVMGKEIKFLLHFVKESKQDESGMPNNRFLAERTGGTYSTLKVQPAELEDSGVYFCASSREASGRGSYEQYFGPGTRLTVT.

This clone was recorded only once. This rearrangement joins TRBV7-9 to TRBJ2-2, with unresolved D. With 5 bases removed from V and 6 bases from J, the gap between germline ends came to 16 bases. The V gene's germline CDR1 is SEHNR and CDR2 FQNEAQ (reference sequence). This CDR3 has 15 amino acids. Here the CDR3 DNA reads TGTGCCAGCAGCCATAATAGCAGGTACCCCGGGGAGCTGTTTTTT. Amino acid sequence: CASSHNSRYPGELFF.

The J gene is TRBJ2-2, the V gene TRBV6-5; 8 nucleotides agree with TRBD1. CDR3 length equals 14 residues. Germline CDR1 MNHEY, CDR2 SVGAGI. V lost 10 bases and J lost 0; bases outside the gene matches: 4. CDR3 residues: CATNRGTNTGELFF. For the CDR3, the DNA is TGTGCCACAAACAGGGGGACGAACACCGGGGAGCTGTTTTTT.

The gene calls are TRBV19 and TRBJ1-1; D possibly corresponds to TRBD1 (6 bases). The CDR3 extends over 15 amino acids. Trimming shortened V by 8 bases and J by 0 bases, and 16 bases separated the two germline ends. Germline CDR1 is LNHDA and CDR2 is SQIVND (reference sequence). The DNA of the CDR3 is TGTGCCAGTTCGGGGGGCAGCCTAATGAACACTGAAGCTTTCTTT. Residues: CASSGGSLMNTEAFF. The entire variable domain, with the rest obtained from reference TRBV19 and TRBJ1-1, is as follows: DGGITQSPKYLFRKEGQNVTLSCEQNLNHDAMYWYRQDPGQGLRLIYYSQIVNDFQKGDIAEGYSVSREKKESFPLTVTSAQKNPTAFYLCASSGGSLMNTEAFFGQGTRLTVV.

The chain combines TRBV5-1 with TRBJ2-7; TRBD1 matches at 11 bases. CDR1 SGHRS and CDR2 YFSETQ come from the germline V gene. The V and J ends lost 2 bases and 3 bases, in that order; junction bases with no gene match: 4. The CDR3 covers 15 residues. This chain's CDR3 is CASSFSGTGGYEQYF. The CDR3 coding sequence is TGCGCCAGCAGCTTTTCCGGGACAGGGGGCTACGAGCAGTACTTC.

Only one count was recorded for this clone. V gene TRBV6-1 combines with J gene TRBJ2-7; 8 bases match TRBD2. V trimming: 2 bases; J trimming: 4 bases; junction bases outside the gene matches: 4. The germline V gene encodes CDR1 MNHNS and CDR2 SASEGT. CDR3 size: 14 residues. The CDR3 nucleotides are TGTGCCAGCAGTGAATCGGGAGGGGGATACGAGCAGTACTTC. It translates to CASSESGGGYEQYF.

This rearrangement joins TRBV18 to TRBJ1-5; 8 nucleotides line up with TRBD1. Germline CDR1 reads KGHSH; CDR2 reads LQKENI. This CDR3 has 15 residues. With V trimmed by 4 bases and J by 5 bases, 7 bases remained unmatched. The CDR3 nucleotides read TGTGCCAGCTCACGGGGACAGGCCCTCGATCAGCCCCAGCATTTT. It codes for CASSRGQALDQPQHF.

The chain combines TRBV2 with TRBJ1-1, with a possible D match to TRBD1 (5 bases). The V end was cut by 4 bases, the J end by 4 bases, with 19 bases between. Germline lookup yields CDR1 SNHLY and CDR2 FYNNEI. The CDR3 is 16 residues long. The CDR3 loop is CASSARGSGWSTEAFF. The CDR3 DNA reads as TGTGCCAGCAGTGCCCGGGGGTCAGGGTGGAGCACTGAAGCTTTCTTT.

The chain links TRBV27 to TRBJ1-1; D is unclear. Trimming removed 6 bases from V and 4 bases from J, with 12 bases in between. The length of the CDR3 is 13 residues. Per germline, CDR1 MNHEY and CDR2 SMNVEV (reference sequence). This CDR3 reads CASRNGVTTEAFF. The CDR3 DNA follows: TGTGCCAGCAGAAACGGAGTTACCACTGAAGCTTTCTTT.

The chain carries TRBV12-5 and TRBJ2-2, with 15 bases matching TRBD2. CDR1 and CDR2 (germline): LGHNT, FRNRAP. The CDR3 contains 19 residues. With 1 base clipped from V and 5 bases from J, the junction kept 8 bases outside the gene matches. In DNA form, the CDR3 reads TGTGCTAGTGGTTTGGGGAGGGGACTAGCGGGAGGCGAAACCGGGGAGCTGTTTTTT. Protein: CASGLGRGLAGGETGELFF.

The rearrangement links TRBV7-8 to TRBJ2-7; the D is unclear. Germline lookup yields CDR1 SGHVS and CDR2 FQNEAQ. V gave up 5 bases and J gave up 4 bases, with 6 bases separating them. The CDR3 covers 11 residues. CDR3 residues: CASSPQYEQYF. The CDR3 coding sequence is TGTGCCAGCAGCCCTCAATACGAGCAGTACTTC.

This chain's CDR3 is CASTPDREETQYF. CDR3 coding DNA: TGTGCCAGCACCCCGGACAGGGAAGAGACCCAGTACTTC. V is TRBV12-3 or TRBV12-4 and J is TRBJ2-5, with 8 bases that match TRBD1. Unmatched junction bases numbered 4, after V lost 7 bases and J lost 3 bases. The length of the CDR3 is 13 residues.

The chain uses TRBV15 and TRBJ1-1; TRBD1 is a possible D gene (5 bases). Germline assignment: CDR1 LNHNV and CDR2 YYDKDF (reference sequence). Trimming removed 0 bases at V and 0 bases at J, with 14 bases between. CDR3 length: 17 amino acids. The CDR3 protein is CATSRDAFRGMNTEAFF. The DNA of the CDR3 is TGTGCCACCAGCAGAGATGCCTTCCGGGGGATGAACACTGAAGCTTTCTTT.

The rearrangement uses TRBV30 and TRBJ1-1; D remains unclear. The CDR3 loop spans 16 amino acids. Deletions cut 2 bases from V and 5 bases from J, with 21 bases between. The germline V gene encodes CDR1 GTSNPN and CDR2 SVGIG (reference sequence). The CDR3 spells CAWSPREALEGTEAFF. The CDR3 bases are TGTGCCTGGAGTCCCCGCGAGGCTTTAGAAGGAACTGAAGCTTTCTTT.